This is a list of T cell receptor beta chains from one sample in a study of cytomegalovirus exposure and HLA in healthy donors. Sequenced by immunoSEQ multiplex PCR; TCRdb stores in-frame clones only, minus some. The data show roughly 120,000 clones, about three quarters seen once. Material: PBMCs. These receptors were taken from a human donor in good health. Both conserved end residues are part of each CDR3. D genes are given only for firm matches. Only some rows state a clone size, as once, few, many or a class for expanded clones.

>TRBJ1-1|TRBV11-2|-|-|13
TGTGCCAGCAGCTTACGGTTAAGCACTGAAGCTTTCTTT
CASSLRLSTEAFF
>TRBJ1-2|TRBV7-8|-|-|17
TGTGCCAGCAGCCACCGATTTCGACGCCCGGAGGGAGATGGCTACACCTTC
CASSHRFRRPEGDGYTF
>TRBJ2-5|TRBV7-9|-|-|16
TGTGCCAGCAGCTTAGGTGGGACAAGGAACCAAGAGACCCAGTACTTC
CASSLGGTRNQETQYF
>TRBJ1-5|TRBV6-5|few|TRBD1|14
TGTGCCAGCAGTCAAGACAGGGGGCTGAAGCCCCAGCATTTT
CASSQDRGLKPQHF
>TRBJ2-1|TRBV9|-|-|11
TGTGCCAGCAGCGTAGACAGGGAGCAGTTCTTC
CASSVDREQFF
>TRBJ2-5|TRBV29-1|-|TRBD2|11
TGCAGCGTTGTGGGAGGCGGGGGGGCCGACTTC
CSVVGGGGADF
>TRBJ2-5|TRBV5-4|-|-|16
TGTGCCAGCAGCTTGCAAGTGGCGGGGATGAAAGAGACCCAGTACTTC
CASSLQVAGMKETQYF
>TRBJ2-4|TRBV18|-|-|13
TGTGCCAGCTCACCCCCGTCATCTTATCATAAACTGTTC
CASSPPSSYHKLF
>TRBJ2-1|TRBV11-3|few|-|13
TGTGCCAGCAGCCCGAGCGGACACAATGAGCAGTTCTTC
CASSPSGHNEQFF
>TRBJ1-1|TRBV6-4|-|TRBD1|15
TGTGCCAGCAGTGTAAGGGCAGGGGGGTACACTGAAGCTTTCTTT
CASSVRAGGYTEAFF
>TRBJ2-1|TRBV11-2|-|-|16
TGTGCCAGCAGCCCGAACGGAGGGGACGATTACAATGAGCAGTTCTTC
CASSPNGGDDYNEQFF
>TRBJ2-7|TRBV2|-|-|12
TGTGCCAGCATTGGCACTCACTACGAGCAGTACTTC
CASIGTHYEQYF
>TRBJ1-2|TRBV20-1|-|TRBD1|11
TGCAGTTCGACAGGGGAGGGTGGCTACACCTTC
CSSTGEGGYTF
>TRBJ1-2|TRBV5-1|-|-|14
TGCGCCAGCAGCTTGGTGGGGGACATGGATGGCTACACCTTC
CASSLVGDMDGYTF
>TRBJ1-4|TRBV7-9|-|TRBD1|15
TGTGCCAGCAGCGACACTCCAGGGGGCCTTGAAAAACTGTTTTTT
CASSDTPGGLEKLFF
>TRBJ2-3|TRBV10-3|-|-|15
TGTGCCATCAGTGAGTTCCGGACTTTCACAGATACGCAGTATTTT
CAISEFRTFTDTQYF
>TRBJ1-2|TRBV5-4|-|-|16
TGTGCCAGCTATAATGGTGGGCAGCTAAATATAATTGGCTACACCTTC
CASYNGGQLNIIGYTF
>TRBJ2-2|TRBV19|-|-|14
TGTGCCAGTAGTATGAACAGGGAAACCGGGGAGCTGTTTTTT
CASSMNRETGELFF
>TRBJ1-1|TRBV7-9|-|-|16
TGTGCCAGCAGCTTTTCGGCGGGGGCGAGGAACACTGAAGCTTTCTTT
CASSFSAGARNTEAFF
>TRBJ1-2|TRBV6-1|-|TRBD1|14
TGTGCCAGCAGGGCTACGAGGGGGGGACAGGGCCACACCTTC
CASRATRGGQGHTF
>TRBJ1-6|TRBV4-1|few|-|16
TGCGCCAGCAGCCAAGAGCCGAGGAGAGGAGCTTCACCCCTCCACTTT
CASSQEPRRGASPLHF
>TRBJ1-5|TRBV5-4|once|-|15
TGTGCCAGCAGCAAAGGAAGACAGGGCAATCAGCCCCAGCATTTT
CASSKGRQGNQPQHF
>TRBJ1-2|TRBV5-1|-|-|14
TGCGCCAGCAGCTTGGGACAGGCGGGCGATGGCTACACCTTC
CASSLGQAGDGYTF
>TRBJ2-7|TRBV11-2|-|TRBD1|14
TGTGCCAGCAGCCCCGGGACAGACCCCTACGAGCAGTACTTC
CASSPGTDPYEQYF
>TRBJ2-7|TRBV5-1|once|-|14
TGCGCCAGCAGCTTAGGCGGGGTGGGCCACGAGCAGTACTTC
CASSLGGVGHEQYF
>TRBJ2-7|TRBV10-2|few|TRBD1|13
TGCGCCAGCAGTAACAGGGGGCCCTACGAGCAGTACTTC
CASSNRGPYEQYF
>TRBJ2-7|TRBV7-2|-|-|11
TGTGCCAGCAGCCACCGGTACGAGCAGTACTTC
CASSHRYEQYF
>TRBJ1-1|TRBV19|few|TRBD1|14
TGTGCCAGTAGGCCACCCGGGACAGAATATGAAGCTTTCTTT
CASRPPGTEYEAFF
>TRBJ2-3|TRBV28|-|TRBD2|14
TGTGCCTGTCGGGGGGGAACTAGCACAGATACGCAGTATTTT
CACRGGTSTDTQYF
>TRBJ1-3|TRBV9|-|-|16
TGTGCCAGCAGCGTAGCTCCAGGCTCCTCTGGAAACACCATATATTTT
CASSVAPGSSGNTIYF
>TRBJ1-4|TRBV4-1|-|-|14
TGCGCCAGCAGCCATGCGGGGCGACTTGAAAAACTGTTTTTT
CASSHAGRLEKLFF
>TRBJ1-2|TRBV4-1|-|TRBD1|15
TGCGCCAGCAGCCACGGACAGGGGGAGGAATATGGCTACACCTTC
CASSHGQGEEYGYTF
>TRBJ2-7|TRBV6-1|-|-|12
TGTGCCAGCAGTGAATGGGCAGGTGTTCCGTACTTC
CASSEWAGVPYF
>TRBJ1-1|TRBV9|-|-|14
TGTGCCAGCAGCCCTTTGGGGCGGAACACTGAAGCTTTCTTT
CASSPLGRNTEAFF
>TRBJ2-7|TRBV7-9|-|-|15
TGTGCCAGCAGCTTACTTGCAGCGAATCCCTACGAGCAGTACTTC
CASSLLAANPYEQYF
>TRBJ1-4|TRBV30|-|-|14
TGTGCCTGGAGGCCCGACAGGCCTAATGAAAAACTGTTTTTT
CAWRPDRPNEKLFF
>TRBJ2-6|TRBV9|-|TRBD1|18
TGTGCCAGCAGCGAGTGGACAGGGGTCTCGGCCGGGGCCAACGTCCTGACTTTC
CASSEWTGVSAGANVLTF
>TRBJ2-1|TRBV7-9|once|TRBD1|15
TGTGCCAGCAGCCGAGGGACAGAGACTCTCAATGAGCAGTTCTTC
CASSRGTETLNEQFF
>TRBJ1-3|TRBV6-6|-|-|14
TGTGCCAGCATCCGCGGGGGTCCAAGAAACACCATATATTTT
CASIRGGPRNTIYF
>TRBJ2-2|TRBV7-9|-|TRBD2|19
TGTGCCAGCAGCTTAGTACCAGATCTAGCGGGGATAAACACCGGGGAGCTGTTTTTT
CASSLVPDLAGINTGELFF
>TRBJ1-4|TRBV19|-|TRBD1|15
TGTGCCAGTAGTATCAATGGGGACAGAATTGAAAAACTGTTTTTT
CASSINGDRIEKLFF
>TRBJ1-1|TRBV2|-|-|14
TGTGCCAGCAGTGGAATAAGGGACACGGTTCGAGCTTTCTTT
CASSGIRDTVRAFF
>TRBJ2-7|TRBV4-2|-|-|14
TGTGCCAGCAGCCAGCAACTAGAGCCCTACGAGCAGTACTTC
CASSQQLEPYEQYF
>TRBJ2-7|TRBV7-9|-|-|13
TGTGCCAGCAGCTTACTTGGAGAATACGAGCAGTACTTC
CASSLLGEYEQYF
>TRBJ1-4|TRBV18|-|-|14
TGTGCCAGCTCACCGTTAAGAGGGTACGAAAAACTGTTTTTT
CASSPLRGYEKLFF
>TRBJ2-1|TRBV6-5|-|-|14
TGTGCCAGCAGGACGGAGGGGGCTGACAATGAGCAGTTCTTC
CASRTEGADNEQFF
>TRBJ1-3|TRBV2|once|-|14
TGTGCCAGCAGTGACACATACTCTGGAAACACCATATATTTT
CASSDTYSGNTIYF
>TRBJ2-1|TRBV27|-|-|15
TGTGCCAGCAGTCTAGCCCTCGCGGGGATCAATGAGCAGTTCTTC
CASSLALAGINEQFF
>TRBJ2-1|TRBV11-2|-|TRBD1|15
TGTGCCAGCAGCGCAACAGGGGGCTCCTACAATGAGCAGTTCTTC
CASSATGGSYNEQFF